Listed below are T cell receptor beta chains from one sample, sequenced in a study of blood T cell repertoires in COVID-19. Sequencing used immunoSEQ multiplex PCR; TCRdb keeps in-frame clones, though not all of them. The sample shows 250,000 to 300,000 clones, around four fifths of them seen only once. Sequenced material: peripheral blood. The receptors derive from a man aged 60-69 years with acute or convalescent COVID-19. Both conserved end residues are part of each CDR3. D genes are given only for firm matches. Clone size is stated in some rows and not others, as once, few, many or a class when expanded.

>-|TRBV2|-|TRBJ2-1
CASSPRGTGWDEQFF
TGTGCCAGCAGTCCTAGGGGCACTGGTTGGGATGAGCAGTTCTTC
>-|TRBV2|-|TRBJ1-2
CASMGGNYGYTF
TGTGCCAGCATGGGAGGGAACTATGGCTACACCTTC
>-|TRBV12-3/TRBV12-4|-|TRBJ1-2
CASSPGHGYTF
TGTGCCAGCAGTCCAGGGCATGGCTACACCTTC
>-|TRBV9|-|TRBJ1-2
CASSVGQGAINYGYTF
TGTGCCAGCAGCGTAGGTCAAGGGGCGATTAACTATGGCTACACCTTC
>-|TRBV6-2/TRBV6-3|TRBD1|TRBJ2-7
CASSYSGTGYEQYF
TGTGCCAGCAGTTACTCCGGGACAGGGTACGAGCAGTACTTC
>-|TRBV19|-|TRBJ1-1
CASSPRDTRTEAFF
TGTGCCAGTAGTCCCCGGGACACCCGCACTGAAGCTTTCTTT
>-|TRBV20-1|-|TRBJ2-5
CSASMGDETQYF
TGCAGTGCTAGTATGGGAGACGAGACCCAGTACTTC
>few|TRBV6-5|-|TRBJ1-2
CASSLEAAALYGYTF
TGTGCCAGCAGCTTAGAGGCAGCGGCTCTCTATGGCTACACCTTC
>-|TRBV5-8|TRBD2|TRBJ2-1
CASRGAGGPQFF
TGTGCCAGCAGGGGAGCGGGAGGCCCCCAGTTCTTC
>-|TRBV11-2|-|TRBJ1-2
CASSPEANYGYTF
TGTGCCAGCAGCCCAGAAGCTAACTATGGCTACACCTTC
>-|TRBV7-6|TRBD2|TRBJ2-3
CASSLASGGTRTDTQYF
TGTGCCAGCAGCTTAGCTAGCGGGGGAACCCGCACAGATACGCAGTATTTT
>-|TRBV11-1|-|TRBJ1-1
CASSFSRQSEAFF
TGTGCCAGCAGCTTCTCCCGACAAAGTGAAGCTTTCTTT
>-|TRBV6-2/TRBV6-3|-|TRBJ1-5
CASSFSGRVAQPQHF
TGTGCCAGCAGTTTCAGCGGGCGAGTGGCTCAGCCCCAGCATTTT
>-|TRBV29-1|TRBD1|TRBJ2-3
CSATGTGDTDTQYF
TGCAGCGCGACCGGGACAGGGGACACAGATACGCAGTATTTT
>-|TRBV18|-|TRBJ1-3
CASSPPNSLSGNTIYF
TGTGCCAGCTCACCACCGAACAGTCTCTCTGGAAACACCATATATTTT
>-|TRBV18|TRBD2|TRBJ2-3
CASSLSAWTSGATDTQYF
TGTGCCAGCTCACTCAGCGCGTGGACTAGCGGGGCCACAGATACGCAGTATTTT
>-|TRBV29-1|TRBD2|TRBJ2-3
CSVERLAGGYLTDTQYF
TGCAGCGTTGAGAGGCTAGCGGGAGGGTACCTCACAGATACGCAGTATTTT
>-|TRBV5-1|-|TRBJ1-5
CASSLGGDSNQPQHF
TGCGCCAGCAGCCTCGGGGGGGATAGCAATCAGCCCCAGCATTTT
>-|TRBV2|-|TRBJ2-1
CASSYRSEQFF
TGTGCCAGCAGTTACCGGAGTGAGCAGTTCTTC
>-|TRBV6-5|-|TRBJ2-3
CASSYSKGLTDTQYF
TGTGCCAGCAGTTACTCGAAGGGGCTGACAGATACGCAGTATTTT
>once|TRBV28|-|TRBJ1-5
CASSLGRGSNQPQHF
TGTGCCAGCAGTTTAGGGAGGGGGAGCAATCAGCCCCAGCATTTT
>-|TRBV2|-|TRBJ1-2
CASTKGGSYGYTF
TGTGCCAGCACCAAGGGCGGGAGCTATGGCTACACCTTC
>-|TRBV6-2/TRBV6-3|-|TRBJ2-1
CASSPRVLYNEQFF
TGTGCCAGCAGCCCTAGAGTCCTCTACAATGAGCAGTTCTTC
>once|TRBV19|-|TRBJ2-7
CASSPRGAEAYEQYF
TGTGCCAGTAGTCCCCGAGGAGCGGAAGCCTACGAGCAGTACTTC
>-|TRBV5-1|-|TRBJ2-6
CASSPQGSGANVLTF
TGCGCCAGCAGTCCCCAGGGTTCTGGGGCCAACGTCCTGACTTTC
>-|TRBV11-3|TRBD2|TRBJ2-1
CASSEGVPGTSGRRNEQFF
TGTGCCAGCAGCGAGGGGGTACCGGGGACTAGCGGGAGGAGGAATGAGCAGTTCTTC
>few|TRBV30|TRBD2|TRBJ2-7
CAWSSRLAGPPKEQYF
TGTGCCTGGAGTTCGAGACTAGCGGGGCCTCCTAAGGAACAGTACTTC
>-|TRBV19|TRBD1|TRBJ2-5
CASGLDRREETQYF
TGTGCCAGTGGGTTGGACAGGCGAGAAGAGACCCAGTACTTC
>-|TRBV19|TRBD1|TRBJ1-2
CASRTGTGEEDGYTF
TGTGCCAGTAGGACCGGGACAGGGGAAGAGGATGGCTACACCTTC
>few|TRBV27|-|TRBJ2-1
CASSARQRIHEQFF
TGTGCCAGCAGTGCGCGGCAGCGTATCCATGAGCAGTTCTTC
>-|TRBV25-1|TRBD2|TRBJ2-3
CASSDPGLGTDTQYF
TGTGCCAGCAGTGACCCCGGACTAGGGACAGATACGCAGTATTTT
>-|TRBV11-2|TRBD2|TRBJ2-7
CASSPRTSGTYEQYF
TGTGCCAGCAGCCCCCGGACTAGCGGTACCTACGAGCAGTACTTC
>-|TRBV5-1|-|TRBJ1-6
CASSPDSSYNSPLHF
TGCGCCAGCAGTCCGGACAGCTCCTATAATTCACCCCTCCACTTT
>-|TRBV24-1|TRBD2|TRBJ2-1
CATSETSGVDGEQFF
TGTGCCACCAGTGAAACTAGCGGGGTCGATGGTGAGCAGTTCTTC
>-|TRBV7-9|-|TRBJ1-2
CASSLAGLLYGYTF
TGTGCCAGCAGCTTAGCGGGGCTCCTCTATGGCTACACCTTC
>-|TRBV20-1|TRBD2|TRBJ2-7
CSASSTSGGYEQYF
TGCAGTGCTAGTAGCACGAGCGGGGGCTACGAGCAGTACTTC
>-|TRBV2|-|TRBJ2-7
CASSARGAGEQYF
TGTGCCAGCAGTGCCAGGGGGGCTGGAGAGCAGTACTTC
>-|TRBV6-5|TRBD2|TRBJ2-1
CASSKLAGAYNEQFF
TGTGCCAGCAGTAAGCTAGCGGGGGCCTACAATGAGCAGTTCTTC
>-|TRBV29-1|-|TRBJ1-2
CSVQSRDTYYGYTF
TGCAGCGTCCAAAGTAGGGACACATACTATGGCTACACCTTC
>-|TRBV6-2/TRBV6-3|-|TRBJ2-5
CASSYSFRSQGHQETQYF
TGTGCCAGCAGTTACTCGTTTCGCTCCCAGGGACATCAAGAGACCCAGTACTTC
>-|TRBV3-1/TRBV3-2|-|TRBJ2-2
CASSQLAPLRGTSDTGELFF
TGTGCCAGCAGCCAATTAGCACCGCTTCGGGGTACCTCGGACACCGGGGAGCTGTTTTTT
>-|TRBV27|-|TRBJ2-5
CASSAGPGKTQYF
TGTGCCAGCAGTGCGGGACCTGGGAAGACCCAGTACTTC
>many|TRBV7-2|TRBD2|TRBJ2-7
CASSLSRASGAYEQYF
TGTGCCAGCAGCTTAAGTCGGGCTAGCGGGGCCTACGAGCAGTACTTC
>-|TRBV9|TRBD1|TRBJ2-5
CASSGGIGTGEETQYF
TGTGCCAGCAGCGGAGGGATCGGGACAGGGGAGGAGACCCAGTACTTC
>-|TRBV19|TRBD2|TRBJ2-3
CASSNVAGGSTDTQYF
TGTGCCAGTAGTAACGTAGCGGGGGGGTCCACAGATACGCAGTATTTT
>-|TRBV15|TRBD1|TRBJ2-7
CATSWDRGVYEQYF
TGTGCCACCAGCTGGGACAGGGGGGTCTACGAGCAGTACTTC
>-|TRBV19|-|TRBJ1-2
CASSILENRRNYGYTF
TGTGCCAGTAGTATTCTGGAGAACCGAAGGAACTATGGCTACACCTTC
>-|TRBV11-2|TRBD1|TRBJ1-4
CASSSDRDINEKLFF
TGTGCCAGCAGCTCCGACAGGGATATTAATGAAAAACTGTTTTTT
>-|TRBV28|-|TRBJ2-1
CASSSDWLSGFF
TGTGCCAGCAGTTCCGACTGGCTATCGGGGTTCTTC
>-|TRBV6-1|-|TRBJ1-2
CASSPDSNYGYTF
TGTGCCAGCAGCCCCGACAGTAACTATGGCTACACCTTC
>-|TRBV18|TRBD1|TRBJ1-1
CASSPTTGQSNTEAFF
TGTGCCAGCTCACCGACTACGGGACAGTCTAACACTGAAGCTTTCTTT
>-|TRBV10-3|-|TRBJ2-3
CAISAPDRPSTDTQYF
TGTGCCATCAGTGCCCCCGACAGACCTAGCACAGATACGCAGTATTTT
>-|TRBV4-1|-|TRBJ2-7
CASSQDNRKGVRSYEQYF
TGCGCCAGCAGCCAAGATAACAGGAAAGGGGTTCGGTCCTACGAGCAGTACTTC
>-|TRBV5-4|-|TRBJ2-5
CASSENLGGQETQYF
TGTGCCAGCAGCGAAAACCTAGGGGGCCAAGAGACCCAGTACTTC
>once|TRBV28|-|TRBJ1-2
CASSYSDRLSYGYTF
TGTGCCAGCAGTTACTCCGACAGGCTTAGCTATGGCTACACCTTC
>-|TRBV28|TRBD1|TRBJ1-5
CASSPTGVRSNQPQHF
TGTGCCAGCAGCCCCACAGGGGTCCGTAGCAATCAGCCCCAGCATTTT